The rows below give T cell receptor beta chains drawn from one sample of a study of technical replicates of blood from four donors. Assay: immunoSEQ multiplex PCR; the TCRdb copy retains only in-frame clones and omits some. The sample shows 50,000 to 80,000 clones, approximately 86% of them seen only once. Sequenced sample: PBMCs. These receptors were collected from a human donor in good health. Some clones in this sample may be carry-over from other donors' samples. The CDR3 runs from the conserved cysteine through the conserved F or W. D genes are given only for firm matches. Where a row states a size, it is once, few, many or the class of an expanded clone; other rows omit it.

TRBJ2-7 | once | TRBV14 | NA | CASSVRGTYEQYF | TGTGCCAGCAGCGTCCGGGGGACCTACGAGCAGTACTTC
TRBJ1-1 | NA | TRBV19 | TRBD1 | CASSRDREGTEAFF | TGTGCCAGTAGTCGGGACAGGGAAGGCACTGAAGCTTTCTTT
TRBJ2-1 | NA | TRBV11-2 | TRBD2 | CASRLPGLRSYNEQFF | TGTGCCAGCAGGTTACCGGGACTAAGGTCCTACAATGAGCAGTTCTTC
TRBJ2-2 | NA | TRBV28 | NA | CASSLLIGELFF | TGTGCCAGCAGTTTATTAATCGGGGAGCTGTTTTTT
TRBJ2-1 | NA | TRBV12-5 | NA | CASGVQAAQFQFF | TGTGCTAGTGGTGTGCAAGCGGCCCAGTTTCAGTTCTTC
TRBJ2-1 | NA | TRBV6-5 | NA | CASSYSTGSLYNEQFF | TGTGCCAGCAGTTACTCGACCGGGAGTCTCTACAATGAGCAGTTCTTC
TRBJ2-3 | NA | TRBV6-5 | TRBD2 | CATLSGGSDTQYF | TGTGCCACGTTGAGCGGGGGGTCAGATACGCAGTATTTT
TRBJ2-1 | few | TRBV19 | NA | CASTDIYAEQFF | TGTGCCAGCACCGACATCTATGCTGAGCAGTTCTTC
TRBJ1-6 | NA | TRBV11-2 | NA | CASSLDGVGYNSPLHF | TGTGCCAGCAGCTTAGACGGGGTCGGTTATAATTCACCCCTCCACTTT
TRBJ1-1 | NA | TRBV6-1 | NA | CASTRGTEAFF | TGTGCCAGCACCAGGGGAACTGAAGCTTTCTTT
TRBJ2-2 | NA | TRBV11-2 | TRBD1 | CASRRGSLTGGLTGELFF | TGTGCCAGCAGGCGTGGGTCCTTGACAGGGGGCCTCACCGGGGAGCTGTTTTTT
TRBJ2-5 | few | TRBV2 | TRBD2 | CASSEVASGDWELQETQYF | TGTGCCAGCAGTGAGGTGGCTAGCGGGGACTGGGAACTCCAAGAGACCCAGTACTTC
TRBJ2-1 | medium-sized | TRBV4-3 | TRBD1 | CASSQGTGGGNEQFF | TGCGCCAGCAGCCAAGGGACAGGGGGCGGGAATGAGCAGTTCTTC
TRBJ2-6 | few | TRBV7-3 | NA | CASSPQGSGANVLTF | TGTGCCAGCAGCCCCCAGGGGTCTGGGGCCAACGTCCTGACTTTC
TRBJ2-5 | NA | TRBV6-9 | NA | CASSPNPDGVPQETQYF | TGTGCCAGCAGCCCCAACCCTGACGGGGTTCCCCAAGAGACCCAGTACTTC
TRBJ2-3 | few | TRBV30 | TRBD2 | CAWSLPGPREGPDTQYF | TGTGCCTGGAGTTTACCGGGACCCCGGGAGGGCCCAGATACGCAGTATTTT
TRBJ1-4 | NA | TRBV5-8 | TRBD1 | CASNQGQTHEKLFF | TGTGCCAGCAACCAGGGACAGACCCATGAAAAACTGTTTTTT
TRBJ1-1 | NA | TRBV10-3 | NA | CAISEIAGTEAFF | TGTGCCATCAGTGAGATCGCAGGTACTGAAGCTTTCTTT
TRBJ2-7 | NA | TRBV5-6 | NA | CASSPSATTYEQYF | TGTGCCAGCAGCCCGTCGGCGACAACCTACGAGCAGTACTTC
TRBJ2-5 | NA | TRBV6-6 | NA | CASSYRSEETQYF | TGTGCCAGCAGTTACAGATCGGAAGAGACCCAGTACTTC
TRBJ2-7 | NA | TRBV9 | TRBD1 | CASSVEGTGSYEQYF | TGTGCCAGCAGCGTAGAAGGGACAGGGTCCTACGAGCAGTACTTC
TRBJ1-5 | NA | TRBV2 | TRBD1 | CASRSGTGGNQPQHF | TGTGCCAGCAGATCCGGGACAGGGGGCAATCAGCCCCAGCATTTT
TRBJ2-7 | NA | TRBV6-5 | NA | CASSYSKRVLYEQYF | TGTGCCAGCAGTTACTCGAAACGGGTCCTCTACGAGCAGTACTTC